These 19 T cell receptor beta chains share one sample of origin, sequenced in a study of T cell clusters in autoimmune cytopenias. Multiplex touch-down PCR amplified TRB using TRB-A and TRB-B pools in one tube. Following a re-call of the multiplex PCR reads, TCRdb has one entry per CDR3 protein and lacks DNA. This sample's table reports under 9,000 distinct CDR3 sequences. Some 38,000 genome equivalents of blood DNA were amplified for TRB. The specimen was peripheral blood. The source is a human donor with an autoimmune cytopenia or autoimmune hepatitis (not recorded which).

The CDR3 spells CASSQTGGEAFF. The V gene is TRBV4-2, the J gene TRBJ1-1; TCRdb indicates TRBD1, and absent DNA this call remains unverified. Germline CDR1 reads LGHNA; CDR2 reads YNFKEQ. The CDR3 covers 12 residues.

Its frequency marks this clonotype as medium-sized. The chain combines TRBV6-6 with TRBJ2-1. Germline values: CDR1 MNHNY, CDR2 SVGAGI (reference sequence). This CDR3 contains 12 residues. The CDR3 spells CASSTRYNEQFF.

The chain recombines TRBV20-1 with TRBJ1-4; TCRdb lists TRBD1, though no DNA is available to test this call. CDR3 length: 12 amino acids. Germline V gives CDR1 DFQATT, CDR2 SNEGSKA (reference sequence). The CDR3 sequence is CSAQPPGEKLFF.

Its frequency marks this clonotype as medium-sized. The chain links TRBV5-6 to TRBJ1-2; TCRdb's assignment of TRBD1 cannot be checked, as there is no DNA. Germline V gene lookup returns CDR1 SGHDT and CDR2 YYEEEE. CDR3 length equals 15 residues. The CDR3 protein is CASSLVDRWNYGYTF.

The chain couples TRBV7-9 to TRBJ2-2; TCRdb reports TRBD1, a call that lacks DNA to check it against. CDR1 and CDR2 (germline): SEHNR, FQNEAQ (reference sequence). CDR3 length: 12 amino acids. CDR3 residues: CASSPRDRELFF.

The chain recombines TRBV13 with TRBJ1-3; TCRdb calls TRBD1, which cannot be checked without DNA. Germline V gene lookup returns CDR1 PRHDT and CDR2 FYEKMQ (reference sequence). The CDR3 length is 13 residues. The CDR3 reads CASSEAPGNTIYF.

The chain has TRBV12-3 or TRBV12-4 and TRBJ2-5; TCRdb's D call, TRBD1, is unchecked because there is no DNA. The CDR3 loop spans 17 amino acids. The CDR3 protein is CASSLGRGRVGQETQYF.

The CDR3 reads CASSPSLDLVYGYTF. This chain connects TRBV18 to TRBJ1-2. The germline gives CDR1 KGHSH, CDR2 LQKENI. This CDR3 contains 15 residues.

The CDR3 here is CASRGQRQETQYF. This sequence joins TRBV12-3 or TRBV12-4 and TRBJ2-5; TCRdb returns TRBD1, unconfirmable since there is no DNA. The CDR3 extends over 13 amino acids.

This clonotype is identified as medium-sized from frequency. The chain has TRBV29-1 and TRBJ1-1. CDR3 length equals 12 residues. The germline V gene has CDR1 SQVTM and CDR2 ANQGSEA. The chain's CDR3 is CSTRALGFEAFF.

Measured by frequency, this clonotype is medium-sized (0.01 to 0.1%). The CDR3 reads CAWKPGTSGNTIYF. V gene TRBV30 combines with J gene TRBJ1-3. The CDR3 sequence is 14 residues long. Germline V gives CDR1 GTSNPN, CDR2 SVGIG (reference sequence). Full variable domain (outside the CDR3, taken from reference TRBV30 and TRBJ1-3): SQTIHQWPATLVQPVGSPLSLECTVEGTSNPNLYWYRQAAGRGLQLLFYSVGIGQISSEVPQNLSASRPQDRQFILSSKKLLLSDSGFYLCAWKPGTSGNTIYFGEGSWLTVV.

This clonotype is labeled medium-sized based on frequency. The CDR3 region is CASCLGNTGELFF. This chain connects TRBV19 to TRBJ2-2. Germline assignment: CDR1 LNHDA and CDR2 SQIVND (reference sequence). The length of the CDR3 is 13 residues. Variable domain in full (rest from reference TRBV19 and TRBJ2-2): DGGITQSPKYLFRKEGQNVTLSCEQNLNHDAMYWYRQDPGQGLRLIYYSQIVNDFQKGDIAEGYSVSREKKESFPLTVTSAQKNPTAFYLCASCLGNTGELFFGEGSRLTVL.

This chain connects TRBV14 to TRBJ2-2; checking the TCRdb D call of TRBD2 is not possible without DNA. Germline V lookup: CDR1 SGHDN, CDR2 FVKESK. CDR3 length: 16 amino acids. CDR3 protein: CASSLARGRGTGELFF.

The rearrangement joins TRBV19 to TRBJ1-1; TCRdb indicates TRBD1, and absent DNA this call remains unverified. Germline V gives CDR1 LNHDA, CDR2 SQIVND (reference sequence). The CDR3 extends over 14 amino acids. The chain's CDR3 is CASSILQGNTEAFF.

The rearrangement links TRBV27 to TRBJ2-7; as DNA is missing, the TRBD1 call by TCRdb cannot be tested. This CDR3 is 14 amino acids long. CDR1 is MNHEY and CDR2 is SMNVEV in the germline V gene (reference sequence). CDR3 sequence reads: CASSLGSAGYEQYF.

By frequency, this clonotype registers medium-sized. This chain connects TRBV5-1 to TRBJ2-3; the D call from TCRdb, TRBD1, cannot be confirmed without DNA. Germline V gives CDR1 SGHRS, CDR2 YFSETQ. The CDR3 sequence is 14 residues long. The CDR3 here is CASSLLGAGDTQYF.

By frequency, this clonotype is medium-sized. The CDR3 protein is CASSSREVRSVGTQYF. This sequence joins TRBV6-5 and TRBJ2-3; the TCRdb D gene call, TRBD2, has no DNA to confirm it. The germline CDR1 and CDR2 sequences are MNHEY and SVGAGI. The CDR3 is 16 residues long.

This chain connects TRBV12-3 or TRBV12-4 to TRBJ1-1; the TCRdb D gene call, TRBD1, has no DNA to confirm it. The CDR3 runs 13 residues. This CDR3 reads CASSLGQAPGAFF.

The genes are TRBV4-1 and TRBJ2-3. This CDR3 spans 15 amino acids. CDR1 and CDR2 (germline): MGHRA, YSYEKL. CDR3: CASSQDSFEPDTQYF.